This T cell receptor beta chain was found in a study of blood T cell repertoires in COVID-19. CDR3 length: 15 amino acids. Germline CDR1 is SGHTA and CDR2 is FQGNSA. V was trimmed by 2 bases and J by 13 bases, leaving 18 bases between them. Seattle's enrolled individuals joined amid active infection and were then monitored longitudinally. The protocol was immunoSEQ multiplex PCR, while the TCRdb copy is restricted to in-frame clones and leaves out a portion. This sample has 300,000 to 450,000 clones; more than 75% occur once, and the top ten carry approximately 2.4%. This chain connects TRBV7-2 to TRBJ1-6; D is possibly TRBD1 (5 bases). This receptor was taken from a woman aged 55-69 years with COVID-19, enrolled during active disease. The sequencing sample was made of peripheral blood. This CDR3 is CASSLQGHEITPLHF. The CDR3 DNA reads as TGTGCCAGCAGCTTACAAGGACACGAGATCACCCCCCTCCACTTT. The full variable domain, rest sourced from reference TRBV7-2 and TRBJ1-6, is GAGVSQSPSNKVTEKGKDVELRCDPISGHTALYWYRQSLGQGLEFLIYFQGNSAPDKSGLPSDRFSAERTGGSVSTLTIQRTQQEDSAVYLCASSLQGHEITPLHFGNGTRLTVT.